This note documents a single T cell receptor beta chain sequence. Antigen: not known. This sample is part of a study of T cell repertoires in cytomegalovirus infection. A single record per CDR3 protein comes from TCRdb applying MiXCR to the reads. The sample lists under 850,000 distinct CDR3 sequences; around 35% were seen once. This TCR was sampled from a human donor in good health (CMV status not recorded). Some clones in this sample may be carry-over from other donors' samples. Specimen: cultured PBMCs, collected from culture after CMV antigen stimulation.

The CDR3 loop is CASSPNSGVSGELFF. Here the CDR3 DNA reads TGTGCCAGCAGCCCCAATTCGGGGGTGTCCGGGGAGCTGTTTTTT. The chain carries TRBV7-9 and TRBJ2-2; tentatively, D is TRBD2 (6 bases). CDR1 and CDR2 (germline): SEHNR, FQNEAQ (reference sequence). Between the trimmed V and J ends, which lost 5 bases and 6 bases, there was a span of 16 bases. This CDR3 has 15 residues.